The next 7 T cell receptor beta chains were all read from a single sample in a study of T cells after yellow fever vaccination. TCRdb reprocessed the 5' RACE reads via MiXCR and lists one record per CDR3 protein. The repertoire has some 300,000 distinct CDR3 sequences, roughly 9% of them found once; the top ten carry around 3.3%. Sequencing used CD4+ T cells sorted from PBMCs, obtained 5 days after the yellow fever booster vaccination. Receptors originate from a man aged 18 to 35 who received the YFV17D yellow fever vaccine.

The rearrangement joins TRBV12-3 or TRBV12-4 to TRBJ2-3, with D hard to call. V gave up 6 bases and J gave up 4 bases, with 8 bases separating them. CDR3 size: 12 residues. The CDR3 here is CASSRMSDTQYF. The CDR3, as DNA: TGTGCCAGCAGCCGAATGTCAGATACGCAGTATTTT.

This clonotype was picked up many times. The chain combines TRBV24-1 with TRBJ2-2, with a tentative D call TRBD2 (6 bases). The CDR3 length is 16 residues. V gave up 4 bases and J gave up 7 bases, with 18 bases separating them. Germline V gene data show CDR1 as KGHDR and CDR2 as SFDVKD. The CDR3 here is CATSDPRRGTHGELFF. CDR3 DNA: TGTGCCACCAGTGACCCTCGACGGGGGACCCACGGGGAGCTGTTTTTT.

The sample holds many counts of this clonotype. This chain links TRBV9 with TRBJ1-1, with a tentative D call TRBD1 (5 bases). Germline lookup yields CDR1 SGDLS and CDR2 YYNGEE. With 3 bases removed from V and 10 bases from J, the gap between germline ends came to 13 bases. This CDR3 has 12 residues. The chain's CDR3 is CASSAWDLRAFF. The CDR3 nucleotides read TGTGCCAGCAGCGCCTGGGACCTCCGAGCTTTCTTT. The full variable domain, rest sourced from reference TRBV9 and TRBJ1-1, is DSGVTQTPKHLITATGQRVTLRCSPRSGDLSVYWYQQSLDQGLQFLIQYYNGEERAKGNILERFSAQQFPDLHSELNLSSLELGDSALYFCASSAWDLRAFFGQGTRLTVV.

This clonotype appeared a few times. The junction differs from germline at one of its ends, possibly a read error. V gene TRBV7-3 combines with J gene TRBJ2-2; D call uncertain. There are 13 residues in the CDR3. In germline, CDR1 is SGHTA, CDR2 FQGTGA. CDR3 nucleotides: TGTGCCAGCAGCGTAACTGGAACCGGGGAGCTGTTTTTT. Protein sequence: CASSVTGTGELFF. The variable domain in full, completed from reference TRBV7-3 and TRBJ2-2, reads GAGVSQTPSNKVTEKGKYVELRCDPISGHTALYWYRQSLGQGPEFLIYFQGTGAADDSGLPNDRFFAVRPEGSVSTLKIQRTERGDSAVYLCASSVTGTGELFFGEGSRLTVL.

This CDR3 reads CSARTAYSNQPQHF. In DNA, the CDR3 is TGCAGTGCTCGGACAGCTTATAGCAATCAGCCCCAGCATTTT. The J gene is TRBJ1-5, the V gene TRBV20-1, with a possible D match to TRBD1 (6 bases). CDR1 DFQATT and CDR2 SNEGSKA come from the germline V gene (reference sequence). With 5 bases removed from V and 0 bases from J, the gap between germline ends came to 11 bases. This CDR3 is 14 amino acids long.

In this sample, this clonotype turned up a few times. CDR3 sequence: CASSKYVVAGQGSSYEQYF. The CDR3 DNA reads as TGCGCCAGCAGCAAGTATGTAGTGGCAGGACAGGGGTCCTCCTACGAGCAGTACTTC. V gene TRBV5-1 combines with J gene TRBJ2-7; 9 bases are a match to TRBD1. V lost 4 bases, J lost 0 bases, and 17 bases stayed unmatched. From germline, CDR1 is SGHRS and CDR2 YFSETQ. The CDR3 totals 19 residues.

This clonotype was detected only a few times. The J gene is TRBJ1-1, the V gene TRBV7-3; D not certain. V gave up 5 bases and J gave up 6 bases, with 10 bases separating them. In germline, CDR1 is SGHTA, CDR2 FQGTGA. The CDR3 covers 12 residues. CDR3 nucleotide sequence: TGTGCCAGCAGCCCCACGGAACCTGAAGCTTTCTTT. Translated, it gives CASSPTEPEAFF.